These T cell receptor beta chains were read from a single sample in a study of response to subunit inactivated influenza vaccine. TCRdb analysed the RT-PCR reads with MiXCR anew, one entry per CDR3 protein. There are 500,000 or so distinct CDR3 sequences in the sample; roughly 9.7% occur only once, and about 12% lies in the top ten. This sample comprised PBMCs from blood, obtained 40 to 50 days after vaccination. The receptors come from a man aged 45-65 years who received an inactivated influenza vaccine. Both conserved end residues are part of each CDR3. The D gene is left open where the match is weak. A row's size may be missing; if present it is once, few, many or a size class.

v_gene: TRBV5-1
abundance: few
j_gene: TRBJ2-3
d_gene: NA
CDR3nt: TGCGCCAGCAGCTTGGGTGGCCCCCCCTCCATCGGTACGCAGTATTTT
CDR3aa: CASSLGGPPSIGTQYF

v_gene: TRBV5-1
abundance: few
j_gene: TRBJ1-1
d_gene: NA
CDR3nt: TGCGCCAGCAGCCCAGAGGACAGCGCGAACACTGAAGCTTTCTTT
CDR3aa: CASSPEDSANTEAFF

v_gene: TRBV10-3
abundance: few
j_gene: TRBJ2-1
d_gene: NA
CDR3nt: TGTGCCATCAGGTCGTACAATGAGCAGTTCTTC
CDR3aa: CAIRSYNEQFF

v_gene: TRBV27
abundance: few
j_gene: TRBJ2-5
d_gene: TRBD2
CDR3nt: TGTGCCAGCAGTCACCTGGGACTAGCGGGAGCAGGAGAGACCCAGTACTTC
CDR3aa: CASSHLGLAGAGETQYF

v_gene: TRBV20-1
abundance: NA
j_gene: TRBJ2-2
d_gene: TRBD1
CDR3nt: TGCAGTGCTGGGACAGGGGAGTGGCGTGGGGGCACCGGGGAGCTGTTTTTT
CDR3aa: CSAGTGEWRGGTGELFF

v_gene: TRBV20-1
abundance: NA
j_gene: TRBJ2-3
d_gene: TRBD2
CDR3nt: TGCAGTGCTAGAGATTTAGCGGGGGGCCGGGATACGCAGTATTTT
CDR3aa: CSARDLAGGRDTQYF

v_gene: TRBV4-3
abundance: NA
j_gene: TRBJ2-2
d_gene: NA
CDR3nt: TGCGCTAGCAGCCAAGAGCTGCTCAGGACCGGGGAGCTGTTTTTT
CDR3aa: CASSQELLRTGELFF

v_gene: TRBV15
abundance: NA
j_gene: TRBJ2-3
d_gene: NA
CDR3nt: TGTGCCACCAGAGTTACTAGCACAGATACGCAGTATTTT
CDR3aa: CATRVTSTDTQYF

v_gene: TRBV4-3
abundance: few
j_gene: TRBJ2-7
d_gene: NA
CDR3nt: TGCGCCAGCAGCCAAGATACTACAAACTACGAGCAGTACTTC
CDR3aa: CASSQDTTNYEQYF

v_gene: TRBV20-1
abundance: few
j_gene: TRBJ2-3
d_gene: NA
CDR3nt: TGCAGTGCTCTAGTTCATTCAGATACGCAGTATTTT
CDR3aa: CSALVHSDTQYF

v_gene: TRBV18
abundance: NA
j_gene: TRBJ2-1
d_gene: TRBD1
CDR3nt: TGTGCCAGCTCACGGACAGGGGGCCCCTACAATGAGCAGTTCTTC
CDR3aa: CASSRTGGPYNEQFF

v_gene: TRBV6-2/TRBV6-3
abundance: NA
j_gene: TRBJ1-1
d_gene: NA
CDR3nt: TGTGCCAGCAGCCCCAAGGGCGGGGTGAACACTGAAGCTTTCTTT
CDR3aa: CASSPKGGVNTEAFF

v_gene: TRBV29-1
abundance: few
j_gene: TRBJ1-2
d_gene: NA
CDR3nt: TGCAGCGACTCGGCCGGGGGCCGTGGCTACACCTTC
CDR3aa: CSDSAGGRGYTF

v_gene: TRBV7-2
abundance: NA
j_gene: TRBJ2-2
d_gene: NA
CDR3nt: TGTGCCAGCAGCTTAGTAGACGGCCCCGGGGAGCTGTTTTTT
CDR3aa: CASSLVDGPGELFF

v_gene: TRBV29-1
abundance: NA
j_gene: TRBJ2-5
d_gene: TRBD1
CDR3nt: TGCAGCGTCCGACAGGGGGCCAGCGAGACCCAGTACTTC
CDR3aa: CSVRQGASETQYF

v_gene: TRBV19
abundance: NA
j_gene: TRBJ2-7
d_gene: NA
CDR3nt: TGTGCCAGTAGTGGCTGGGGTGAATCCTACGAGCAGTACTTC
CDR3aa: CASSGWGESYEQYF

v_gene: TRBV3-1
abundance: NA
j_gene: TRBJ1-6
d_gene: TRBD1
CDR3nt: TGTGCCAGCAGCCGACCTACATCCGGGACAGTTAAAAATTCACCCCTCCACTTT
CDR3aa: CASSRPTSGTVKNSPLHF

v_gene: TRBV6-5
abundance: NA
j_gene: TRBJ2-1
d_gene: NA
CDR3nt: TGTGCCAGCAGTTACGAGGCGGGGAGCTACAATGAGCAGTTCTTC
CDR3aa: CASSYEAGSYNEQFF

v_gene: TRBV12-3/TRBV12-4
abundance: NA
j_gene: TRBJ2-2
d_gene: NA
CDR3nt: TGTGCCAGCATCTTGACGGTTGACACCGGGGAGCTGTTTTTT
CDR3aa: CASILTVDTGELFF